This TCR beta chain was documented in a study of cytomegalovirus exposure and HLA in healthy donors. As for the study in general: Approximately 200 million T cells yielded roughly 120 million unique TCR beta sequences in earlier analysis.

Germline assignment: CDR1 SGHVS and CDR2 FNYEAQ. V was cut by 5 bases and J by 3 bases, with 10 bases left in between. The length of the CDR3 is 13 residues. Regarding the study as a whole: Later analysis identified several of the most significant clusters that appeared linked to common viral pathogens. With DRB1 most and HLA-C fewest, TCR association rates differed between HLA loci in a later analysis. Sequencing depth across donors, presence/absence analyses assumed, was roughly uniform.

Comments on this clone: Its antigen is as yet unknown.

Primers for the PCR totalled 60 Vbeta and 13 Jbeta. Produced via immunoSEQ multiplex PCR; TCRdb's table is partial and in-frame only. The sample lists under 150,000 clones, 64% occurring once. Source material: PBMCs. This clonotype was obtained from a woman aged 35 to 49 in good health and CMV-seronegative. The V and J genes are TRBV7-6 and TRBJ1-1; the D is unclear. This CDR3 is CASSPIGDTEAFF. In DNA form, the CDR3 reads TGTGCCAGCAGCCCGATCGGGGACACTGAAGCTTTCTTT.